This is a list of T cell receptor beta chains from one sample in a study of blood T cell repertoires in COVID-19. This table comes from immunoSEQ multiplex PCR, and its TCRdb copy is limited to in-frame clones, with some not included. Of around 390,000 clones in the sample, roughly 89% are singletons; the top ten hold roughly a tenth. Source material: PBMCs or T cells enriched from blood (not recorded which). The receptors shown here come from a woman aged 45 to 65 who had recovered from COVID-19. The CDR3 runs from the conserved cysteine through the conserved F or W.

v_gene: TRBV7-8; len: 11; j_gene: TRBJ1-1; CDR3aa: CASSLITEAFF
v_gene: TRBV7-8; len: 15; j_gene: TRBJ2-2; CDR3aa: CASSPSGGGTGELFF
v_gene: TRBV13; len: 14; j_gene: TRBJ1-1; CDR3aa: CASSQTGANTEAFF
v_gene: TRBV2; len: 16; j_gene: TRBJ2-7; CDR3aa: CASRKGGTGGLHEQYF
v_gene: TRBV4-1; len: 16; j_gene: TRBJ1-1; CDR3aa: CASSQVTGASNTEAFF
v_gene: TRBV19; len: 17; j_gene: TRBJ1-3; CDR3aa: CASSIGNTGASGNTIYF
v_gene: TRBV9; len: 16; j_gene: TRBJ1-2; CDR3aa: CASSGPLPGSNYGYTF
v_gene: TRBV7-2; len: 14; j_gene: TRBJ1-3; CDR3aa: CASSGLNSGNTIYF
v_gene: TRBV11-2; len: 15; j_gene: TRBJ2-2; CDR3aa: CASSGTGRSTGELFF
v_gene: TRBV18; len: 15; j_gene: TRBJ2-7; CDR3aa: CASSPGASAFYEQYF